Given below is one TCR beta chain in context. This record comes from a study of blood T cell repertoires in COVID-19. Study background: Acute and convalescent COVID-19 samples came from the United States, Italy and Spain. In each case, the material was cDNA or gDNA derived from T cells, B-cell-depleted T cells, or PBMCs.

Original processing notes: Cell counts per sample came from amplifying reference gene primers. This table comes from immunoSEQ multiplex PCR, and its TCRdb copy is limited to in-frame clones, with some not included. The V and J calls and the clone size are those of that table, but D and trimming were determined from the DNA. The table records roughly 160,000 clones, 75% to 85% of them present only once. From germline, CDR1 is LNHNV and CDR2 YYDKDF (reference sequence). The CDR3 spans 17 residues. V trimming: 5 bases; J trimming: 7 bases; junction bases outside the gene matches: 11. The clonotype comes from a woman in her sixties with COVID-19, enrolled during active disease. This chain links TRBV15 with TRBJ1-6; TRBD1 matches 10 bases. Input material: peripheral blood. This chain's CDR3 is CATSREGPGQGNSPLHF. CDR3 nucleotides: TGTGCCACCAGCCGGGAGGGCCCGGGACAGGGGAATTCACCCCTCCACTTT.